This is a list of T cell receptor beta chains from one sample in a study of molecular identifiers for immune sequencing clone quantification. In TCRdb, the PCR reads were re-called with MiXCR into one record per CDR3 protein. Found here are about 40,000 distinct CDR3 sequences, about 19% of them singletons; the top ten hold approximately 1.2%. The specimen sequenced was naive CD8+ T cells from blood, with Jurkat cell RNA spiked in. The receptors shown here come from a human donor in good health. Some libraries in this study had Jurkat cell RNA spiked in. Each CDR3 is given with its conserved first and last residue. D genes are given only for firm matches. Size is stated for part of the rows, as once, few or many counts, or as a class when the clone is expanded.

D gene: NA
CDR3 length: 15
J gene: TRBJ2-3
clone size: NA
V gene: TRBV20-1
CDR3 protein: CSARDLAAYTDTQYF
CDR3 DNA: TGCAGTGCTAGAGACTTGGCAGCGTACACAGATACGCAGTATTTT

D gene: TRBD1
CDR3 length: 20
J gene: TRBJ2-6
clone size: many
V gene: TRBV7-9
CDR3 protein: CASSFRDRGNGGSGANVLTF
CDR3 DNA: TGTGCCAGCAGCTTTAGGGACAGGGGAAACGGGGGCTCTGGGGCCAACGTCCTGACTTTC

D gene: NA
CDR3 length: 14
J gene: TRBJ1-1
clone size: many
V gene: TRBV4-1
CDR3 protein: CASSQEPGNTEAFF
CDR3 DNA: TGCGCCAGCAGCCAAGAGCCAGGGAACACTGAAGCTTTCTTT

D gene: NA
CDR3 length: 13
J gene: TRBJ2-7
clone size: many
V gene: TRBV27
CDR3 protein: CASSLQGPYEQYF
CDR3 DNA: TGTGCCAGCAGTTTGCAGGGCCCCTACGAGCAGTACTTC

D gene: TRBD1
CDR3 length: 15
J gene: TRBJ2-3
clone size: many
V gene: TRBV19
CDR3 protein: CASSLGTGPTDTQYF
CDR3 DNA: TGTGCCAGTAGTCTGGGGACAGGGCCCACAGATACGCAGTATTTT

D gene: TRBD2
CDR3 length: 13
J gene: TRBJ2-7
clone size: many
V gene: TRBV19
CDR3 protein: CASSIGLAGEQYF
CDR3 DNA: TGTGCCAGTAGTATAGGACTAGCGGGCGAGCAGTACTTC

D gene: NA
CDR3 length: 12
J gene: TRBJ1-6
clone size: many
V gene: TRBV27
CDR3 protein: CASSFNNSPLHF
CDR3 DNA: TGTGCCAGCAGTTTCAACAATTCACCCCTCCACTTT

D gene: NA
CDR3 length: 18
J gene: TRBJ2-2
clone size: many
V gene: TRBV5-6
CDR3 protein: CAPPQGPSLAANTGELFF
CDR3 DNA: TGTGCCCCCCCACAGGGTCCGTCGCTTGCCGCGAACACCGGGGAGCTGTTTTTT

D gene: TRBD1
CDR3 length: 16
J gene: TRBJ1-1
clone size: many
V gene: TRBV5-6
CDR3 protein: CASSDPRGFMNTEAFF
CDR3 DNA: TGTGCCAGCAGCGACCCCAGGGGGTTCATGAACACTGAAGCTTTCTTT

D gene: NA
CDR3 length: 12
J gene: TRBJ2-3
clone size: many
V gene: TRBV5-6
CDR3 protein: CASSGRLDTQYF
CDR3 DNA: TGTGCCAGCAGCGGAAGACTAGATACGCAGTATTTT

D gene: NA
CDR3 length: 17
J gene: TRBJ1-1
clone size: NA
V gene: TRBV18
CDR3 protein: CASSPTAPQGPNTEAFF
CDR3 DNA: TGTGCCAGCTCACCGACAGCCCCCCAGGGTCCGAACACTGAAGCTTTCTTT

D gene: NA
CDR3 length: 15
J gene: TRBJ2-2
clone size: many
V gene: TRBV7-9
CDR3 protein: CASSLDSWAAGELFF
CDR3 DNA: TGTGCCAGCAGCTTAGATTCGTGGGCGGCCGGGGAGCTGTTTTTT

D gene: TRBD1
CDR3 length: 14
J gene: TRBJ2-7
clone size: many
V gene: TRBV19
CDR3 protein: CASRTGTGDYEQYF
CDR3 DNA: TGTGCCAGCAGAACCGGGACAGGGGACTACGAGCAGTACTTC

D gene: NA
CDR3 length: 15
J gene: TRBJ2-7
clone size: many
V gene: TRBV10-3
CDR3 protein: CAISESTDRTYEQYF
CDR3 DNA: TGTGCCATCAGTGAGTCGACGGACAGAACCTACGAGCAGTACTTC

D gene: NA
CDR3 length: 15
J gene: TRBJ2-7
clone size: many
V gene: TRBV7-9
CDR3 protein: CASSLVGSFSYEQYF
CDR3 DNA: TGTGCCAGCAGCTTAGTGGGCTCGTTCTCCTACGAGCAGTACTTC

D gene: NA
CDR3 length: 15
J gene: TRBJ1-1
clone size: many
V gene: TRBV25-1
CDR3 protein: CASSDPGHGYTEAFF
CDR3 DNA: TGTGCCAGCAGTGACCCCGGACACGGGTACACTGAAGCTTTCTTT

D gene: TRBD2
CDR3 length: 16
J gene: TRBJ2-1
clone size: many
V gene: TRBV7-3
CDR3 protein: CASSLEVTSGYNEQFF
CDR3 DNA: TGTGCCAGCAGCTTAGAAGTGACTAGCGGATACAATGAGCAGTTCTTC

D gene: NA
CDR3 length: 12
J gene: TRBJ2-7
clone size: many
V gene: TRBV5-1
CDR3 protein: CASSLGTAEQYF
CDR3 DNA: TGCGCCAGCAGCTTGGGGACAGCGGAGCAGTACTTC

D gene: NA
CDR3 length: 15
J gene: TRBJ2-7
clone size: many
V gene: TRBV13
CDR3 protein: CASSIRTHNSYEQYF
CDR3 DNA: TGTGCCAGCAGCATACGGACGCATAACTCCTACGAGCAGTACTTC

D gene: NA
CDR3 length: 11
J gene: TRBJ2-7
clone size: many
V gene: TRBV6-2/TRBV6-3
CDR3 protein: CASLGGVEQYF
CDR3 DNA: TGTGCCAGCTTAGGAGGGGTCGAGCAGTACTTC

D gene: NA
CDR3 length: 15
J gene: TRBJ2-1
clone size: many
V gene: TRBV6-4
CDR3 protein: CASSLKEGAFDEQFF
CDR3 DNA: TGTGCCAGCAGCTTAAAAGAGGGAGCGTTCGATGAGCAGTTCTTC

D gene: NA
CDR3 length: 15
J gene: TRBJ2-3
clone size: NA
V gene: TRBV6-2/TRBV6-3
CDR3 protein: CASSLVGKASDTQYF
CDR3 DNA: TGTGCCAGCAGTCTGGTCGGGAAAGCCTCAGATACGCAGTATTTT

D gene: NA
CDR3 length: 13
J gene: TRBJ2-7
clone size: many
V gene: TRBV25-1
CDR3 protein: CASRKGPPYEQYF
CDR3 DNA: TGTGCCAGCCGCAAAGGGCCCCCTTATGAGCAGTACTTC

D gene: TRBD2
CDR3 length: 14
J gene: TRBJ2-7
clone size: many
V gene: TRBV6-5
CDR3 protein: CASSKAGGSYEQYF
CDR3 DNA: TGTGCCAGCAGTAAAGCGGGAGGGTCCTACGAGCAGTACTTC

D gene: NA
CDR3 length: 16
J gene: TRBJ1-5
clone size: many
V gene: TRBV6-2/TRBV6-3
CDR3 protein: CASVGPPAVSNQPQHF
CDR3 DNA: TGTGCCAGCGTAGGGCCGCCAGCGGTTAGCAATCAGCCCCAGCATTTT

D gene: NA
CDR3 length: 18
J gene: TRBJ2-7
clone size: many
V gene: TRBV27
CDR3 protein: CASSSRGAPGPSSYEQYF
CDR3 DNA: TGTGCCAGCAGTTCGAGGGGGGCGCCGGGTCCGAGCTCCTACGAGCAGTACTTC

D gene: NA
CDR3 length: 14
J gene: TRBJ2-4
clone size: medium-sized
V gene: TRBV4-3
CDR3 protein: CASSQDPAKNIQYF
CDR3 DNA: TGCGCCAGCAGCCAAGATCCGGCCAAAAACATTCAGTACTTC

D gene: TRBD1
CDR3 length: 18
J gene: TRBJ2-5
clone size: many
V gene: TRBV6-2/TRBV6-3
CDR3 protein: CASSPWGEKTGEQETQYF
CDR3 DNA: TGTGCCAGCAGTCCGTGGGGGGAGAAGACAGGGGAGCAAGAGACCCAGTACTTC

D gene: TRBD1
CDR3 length: 15
J gene: TRBJ2-7
clone size: many
V gene: TRBV20-1
CDR3 protein: CSAGDRDRVEYEQYF
CDR3 DNA: TGCAGTGCCGGTGACCGGGACAGGGTGGAATACGAGCAGTACTTC

D gene: NA
CDR3 length: 15
J gene: TRBJ1-4
clone size: many
V gene: TRBV4-3
CDR3 protein: CASSQYGQLNEKLFF
CDR3 DNA: TGCGCCAGCAGCCAATACGGGCAGCTTAATGAAAAACTGTTTTTT

D gene: NA
CDR3 length: 12
J gene: TRBJ1-1
clone size: many
V gene: TRBV12-3/TRBV12-4
CDR3 protein: CASSFTLAEAFF
CDR3 DNA: TGTGCCAGCAGTTTTACGTTGGCTGAAGCTTTCTTT

D gene: NA
CDR3 length: 16
J gene: TRBJ2-3
clone size: NA
V gene: TRBV4-1
CDR3 protein: CASSQGGRGGTDTQYF
CDR3 DNA: TGCGCCAGCAGCCAAGGCGGTAGGGGGGGCACAGATACGCAGTATTTT

D gene: NA
CDR3 length: 13
J gene: TRBJ2-7
clone size: many
V gene: TRBV6-2/TRBV6-3
CDR3 protein: CASSHKVGDEQYF
CDR3 DNA: TGTGCCAGCAGCCACAAGGTCGGCGACGAGCAGTACTTC

D gene: NA
CDR3 length: 14
J gene: TRBJ1-1
clone size: many
V gene: TRBV12-3/TRBV12-4
CDR3 protein: CASSSNPGTTKAFF
CDR3 DNA: TGTGCCAGCAGTTCGAACCCTGGAACAACAAAAGCTTTCTTT

D gene: TRBD2
CDR3 length: 15
J gene: TRBJ2-3
clone size: many
V gene: TRBV6-2/TRBV6-3
CDR3 protein: CASGGLAENTDTQYF
CDR3 DNA: TGTGCCAGCGGGGGACTAGCGGAAAACACAGATACGCAGTATTTT

D gene: TRBD2
CDR3 length: 20
J gene: TRBJ2-1
clone size: many
V gene: TRBV7-6
CDR3 protein: CASSIETGTSPLSSYNEQFF
CDR3 DNA: TGTGCCAGCAGCATAGAGACCGGGACTAGCCCGTTAAGCTCCTACAATGAGCAGTTCTTC

D gene: TRBD1
CDR3 length: 13
J gene: TRBJ2-1
clone size: many
V gene: TRBV29-1
CDR3 protein: CSVVGGEVYEQFF
CDR3 DNA: TGCAGCGTTGTAGGGGGCGAGGTCTATGAGCAGTTCTTC

D gene: NA
CDR3 length: 14
J gene: TRBJ2-7
clone size: NA
V gene: TRBV19
CDR3 protein: CASSIGGYSYGRYF
CDR3 DNA: TGTGCCAGTAGTATCGGGGGATACTCCTACGGGCGGTACTTC

D gene: NA
CDR3 length: 15
J gene: TRBJ2-1
clone size: once
V gene: TRBV11-2
CDR3 protein: CASSPDRSSYNEQFF
CDR3 DNA: TGTGCCAGCAGCCCAGACAGGAGCTCCTACAATGAGCAGTTCTTC

D gene: NA
CDR3 length: 11
J gene: TRBJ1-1
clone size: many
V gene: TRBV27
CDR3 protein: CASTQGTEAFF
CDR3 DNA: TGTGCCAGCACCCAGGGCACTGAAGCTTTCTTT

D gene: TRBD2
CDR3 length: 13
J gene: TRBJ2-7
clone size: many
V gene: TRBV6-5
CDR3 protein: CASVDSGSYEQYF
CDR3 DNA: TGTGCCAGCGTGGATAGCGGGAGTTACGAGCAGTACTTC

D gene: NA
CDR3 length: 13
J gene: TRBJ2-5
clone size: many
V gene: TRBV5-6
CDR3 protein: CASSLRSVETQYF
CDR3 DNA: TGTGCCAGCAGCTTGCGGTCCGTAGAGACCCAGTACTTC

D gene: NA
CDR3 length: 15
J gene: TRBJ2-3
clone size: many
V gene: TRBV19
CDR3 protein: CASSPTGTLTDTQYF
CDR3 DNA: TGTGCCAGTAGTCCCACCGGGACTCTCACAGATACGCAGTATTTT

D gene: TRBD2
CDR3 length: 14
J gene: TRBJ2-1
clone size: many
V gene: TRBV29-1
CDR3 protein: CTTTSLAGVDEQFF
CDR3 DNA: TGCACCACCACGTCCCTAGCGGGAGTCGATGAGCAGTTCTTC

D gene: NA
CDR3 length: 8
J gene: TRBJ2-1
clone size: many
V gene: TRBV5-8
CDR3 protein: CASSLEFF
CDR3 DNA: TGTGCCAGCAGCTTGGAGTTCTTC

D gene: NA
CDR3 length: 18
J gene: TRBJ2-5
clone size: many
V gene: TRBV18
CDR3 protein: CASSPPRGSRAEQETQYF
CDR3 DNA: TGTGCCAGCTCACCACCCCGAGGAAGCCGAGCGGAACAAGAGACCCAGTACTTC

D gene: TRBD2
CDR3 length: 15
J gene: TRBJ2-5
clone size: many
V gene: TRBV30
CDR3 protein: CACNRGGEAPETQYF
CDR3 DNA: TGTGCCTGCAACCGGGGGGGAGAGGCTCCGGAGACCCAGTACTTC

D gene: NA
CDR3 length: 17
J gene: TRBJ1-1
clone size: many
V gene: TRBV2
CDR3 protein: CASSAQSSFLMNTEAFF
CDR3 DNA: TGTGCCAGCAGTGCTCAGTCCTCTTTCCTTATGAACACTGAAGCTTTCTTT

D gene: NA
CDR3 length: 12
J gene: TRBJ1-2
clone size: many
V gene: TRBV29-1
CDR3 protein: CSVPLGSVGYTF
CDR3 DNA: TGCAGCGTTCCATTAGGCTCTGTTGGCTACACCTTC

D gene: TRBD2
CDR3 length: 16
J gene: TRBJ2-3
clone size: once
V gene: TRBV7-9
CDR3 protein: CASSLAVGRSTDTQYF
CDR3 DNA: TGTGCCAGCAGCTTAGCGGTCGGGAGGAGCACAGATACGCAGTATTTT

D gene: NA
CDR3 length: 13
J gene: TRBJ1-1
clone size: many
V gene: TRBV6-2/TRBV6-3
CDR3 protein: CASSDLAGTEAFF
CDR3 DNA: TGTGCCAGCAGTGACCTGGCGGGGACTGAAGCTTTCTTT

D gene: NA
CDR3 length: 11
J gene: TRBJ1-1
clone size: NA
V gene: TRBV7-9
CDR3 protein: CASRLNTEAFF
CDR3 DNA: TGTGCCAGCAGGTTGAACACTGAAGCTTTCTTT

D gene: NA
CDR3 length: 14
J gene: TRBJ2-3
clone size: many
V gene: TRBV20-1
CDR3 protein: CSARDLASTDTQYF
CDR3 DNA: TGCAGTGCTAGAGATCTAGCTAGCACAGATACGCAGTATTTT

D gene: TRBD1
CDR3 length: 16
J gene: TRBJ2-3
clone size: many
V gene: TRBV14
CDR3 protein: CASSPPGQGYADTQYF
CDR3 DNA: TGTGCCAGCAGCCCTCCGGGACAGGGCTATGCAGATACGCAGTATTTT

D gene: TRBD1
CDR3 length: 14
J gene: TRBJ1-1
clone size: many
V gene: TRBV7-6
CDR3 protein: CASSSRQGGTEAFF
CDR3 DNA: TGTGCCAGCAGCTCCCGACAGGGTGGCACTGAAGCTTTCTTT

D gene: NA
CDR3 length: 13
J gene: TRBJ2-4
clone size: many
V gene: TRBV9
CDR3 protein: CASSENRENIQYF
CDR3 DNA: TGTGCCAGCAGCGAAAACAGGGAAAACATTCAGTACTTC

D gene: NA
CDR3 length: 14
J gene: TRBJ1-1
clone size: NA
V gene: TRBV29-1
CDR3 protein: CSAGGAEDNTEAFF
CDR3 DNA: TGCAGCGCAGGAGGGGCGGAGGATAACACTGAAGCTTTCTTT